A selection of T cell receptor beta chains follows, all from one sample in a study of blood T cell repertoires in COVID-19. The protocol was immunoSEQ multiplex PCR, while the TCRdb copy is restricted to in-frame clones and leaves out a portion. The profile shows approximately 170,000 clones, 65% to 80% of them singletons. Sample: PBMCs or T cells enriched from blood (not recorded which). The receptors shown here come from a woman in her seventies in a cohort exposed to, infected with or recovered from COVID-19 (not recorded which). Both conserved end residues are part of each CDR3. Each record gives: J gene, V gene, D gene, clone size, CDR3 protein, CDR3 DNA. A D gene is named only where the DNA matches it firmly. Only some rows state a clone size, as once, few, many or a class for expanded clones.

J: TRBJ2-2; V: TRBV3-1/TRBV3-2; D: TRBD1; size: NA; CDR3: CASSQVSRGYTGELFF; DNA: TGTGCCAGCAGCCAAGTTTCCAGGGGGTATACCGGGGAGCTGTTTTTT
J: TRBJ1-1; V: TRBV14; D: NA; size: NA; CDR3: CASSQVSSRTFF; DNA: TGTGCCAGCAGCCAAGTTTCCTCGAGGACTTTCTTT
J: TRBJ2-7; V: TRBV6-5; D: TRBD1; size: NA; CDR3: CASSSIRAGGSEQYF; DNA: TGTGCCAGCAGTTCCATCCGGGCAGGGGGTAGCGAGCAGTACTTC
J: TRBJ2-1; V: TRBV7-3; D: NA; size: NA; CDR3: CASSFLSSGSSYNEQFF; DNA: TGTGCCAGCAGCTTCCTTAGCAGTGGGAGCTCCTACAATGAGCAGTTCTTC
J: TRBJ2-5; V: TRBV5-4; D: NA; size: NA; CDR3: CASSPGHLQETQYF; DNA: TGTGCCAGCAGCCCGGGACACCTCCAAGAGACCCAGTACTTC
J: TRBJ2-5; V: TRBV7-2; D: NA; size: NA; CDR3: CASSSWGPWETQYF; DNA: TGTGCCAGCAGCTCCTGGGGGCCTTGGGAGACCCAGTACTTC
J: TRBJ2-7; V: TRBV12-3/TRBV12-4; D: NA; size: NA; CDR3: CARHVGHHYEQYF; DNA: TGTGCCAGGCACGTCGGACATCACTACGAGCAGTACTTC
J: TRBJ1-2; V: TRBV3-1/TRBV3-2; D: NA; size: NA; CDR3: CASSQGEYYGYTF; DNA: TGTGCCAGCAGCCAAGGGGAGTATTATGGCTACACCTTC
J: TRBJ2-3; V: TRBV29-1; D: TRBD2; size: few; CDR3: CSVGAGEEDTQYF; DNA: TGCAGCGTTGGGGCGGGAGAAGAAGATACGCAGTATTTT
J: TRBJ2-5; V: TRBV11-3; D: TRBD2; size: NA; CDR3: CASSSGLAGEETQYF; DNA: TGTGCCAGCAGCTCAGGACTAGCGGGAGAAGAGACCCAGTACTTC
J: TRBJ1-5; V: TRBV5-6; D: NA; size: NA; CDR3: CASSLASMGGSRNQPQHF; DNA: TGTGCCAGCAGCTTGGCCTCTATGGGGGGAAGTCGCAATCAGCCCCAGCATTTT
J: TRBJ1-2; V: TRBV6-5; D: TRBD1; size: NA; CDR3: CASVGQVYGYTF; DNA: TGTGCCAGCGTAGGACAGGTCTATGGCTACACCTTC
J: TRBJ2-7; V: TRBV28; D: NA; size: NA; CDR3: CASSFLREQYF; DNA: TGTGCCAGCAGTTTTCTGCGGGAGCAGTACTTC
J: TRBJ1-1; V: TRBV21-1; D: NA; size: NA; CDR3: CASSLSRGTDMNTEAFF; DNA: TGTGCCAGCAGCCTGTCTAGGGGCACGGACATGAACACTGAAGCTTTCTTT
J: TRBJ2-2; V: TRBV7-7; D: NA; size: NA; CDR3: CASSSERANTGELFF; DNA: TGTGCTAGCAGCTCCGAGCGGGCGAACACCGGGGAGCTGTTTTTT
J: TRBJ2-7; V: TRBV29-1; D: NA; size: once; CDR3: CSVRALSSYEQYF; DNA: TGCAGCGTTCGTGCGCTTAGCTCCTACGAGCAGTACTTC
J: TRBJ1-3; V: TRBV3-1/TRBV3-2; D: TRBD1; size: NA; CDR3: CASSQVRGSGNTIYF; DNA: TGTGCCAGCAGCCAAGTCAGGGGGTCTGGAAACACCATATATTTT
J: TRBJ1-2; V: TRBV10-3; D: NA; size: NA; CDR3: CAISEGRDSSFDYGYTF; DNA: TGTGCCATCAGTGAGGGCCGGGACTCCTCCTTTGACTATGGCTACACCTTC
J: TRBJ1-5; V: TRBV18; D: NA; size: once; CDR3: CASSPSTGSNQPQHF; DNA: TGTGCCAGCTCACCGAGCACAGGGAGCAATCAGCCCCAGCATTTT
J: TRBJ2-1; V: TRBV9; D: TRBD2; size: NA; CDR3: CASSSRLAGGDNEQFF; DNA: TGTGCCAGCAGCTCTCGACTAGCGGGAGGAGACAATGAGCAGTTCTTC
J: TRBJ2-7; V: TRBV7-8; D: TRBD1; size: NA; CDR3: CASSLLGTGPYEQYF; DNA: TGTGCCAGCAGCTTATTGGGGACAGGGCCCTACGAGCAGTACTTC
J: TRBJ2-1; V: TRBV11-2; D: TRBD2; size: many; CDR3: CASSSGSGSPNEQFF; DNA: TGTGCCAGCAGCTCAGGTAGCGGGTCTCCTAATGAGCAGTTCTTC
J: TRBJ2-2; V: TRBV5-1; D: TRBD2; size: NA; CDR3: CASSKTSAHTGELFF; DNA: TGCGCCAGCAGCAAGACTAGCGCGCACACCGGGGAGCTGTTTTTT
J: TRBJ2-1; V: TRBV19; D: TRBD2; size: NA; CDR3: CASSIRDASGSNEQFF; DNA: TGTGCCAGTAGTATTCGGGACGCTAGCGGGAGTAACGAGCAGTTCTTC
J: TRBJ1-3; V: TRBV4-1; D: NA; size: NA; CDR3: CASSQQGRNTIYF; DNA: TGCGCCAGCAGCCAACAGGGTAGGAACACCATATATTTT
J: TRBJ2-1; V: TRBV28; D: TRBD2; size: NA; CDR3: CASSFLAGGWGEQFF; DNA: TGTGCCAGCAGTTTTCTAGCGGGAGGGTGGGGGGAGCAGTTCTTC
J: TRBJ2-7; V: TRBV5-1; D: NA; size: once; CDR3: CASSLVVGTLYEQYF; DNA: TGCGCCAGCAGCTTGGTGGTAGGGACTCTCTACGAGCAGTACTTC
J: TRBJ1-2; V: TRBV7-2; D: TRBD1; size: NA; CDR3: CASSLAAGGWNGYTF; DNA: TGTGCCAGCAGCTTAGCGGCAGGGGGTTGGAATGGCTACACCTTC
J: TRBJ2-7; V: TRBV7-9; D: NA; size: NA; CDR3: CASSPGVGVGYEQYF; DNA: TGTGCCAGCAGCCCGGGGGTTGGTGTCGGCTACGAGCAGTACTTC
J: TRBJ1-2; V: TRBV7-8; D: NA; size: NA; CDR3: CASTLTGGRGGYTF; DNA: TGTGCCAGCACCCTCACCGGGGGGCGCGGGGGCTACACCTTC
J: TRBJ1-2; V: TRBV3-1/TRBV3-2; D: NA; size: few; CDR3: CASSQVEGGYTF; DNA: TGTGCCAGCAGCCAAGTAGAGGGTGGCTACACCTTC
J: TRBJ2-3; V: TRBV12-3/TRBV12-4; D: NA; size: NA; CDR3: CASRYTTDTQYF; DNA: TGTGCCAGCAGATACACCACAGATACGCAGTATTTT
J: TRBJ2-7; V: TRBV6-5; D: TRBD1; size: once; CDR3: CASRPGQGYEQYF; DNA: TGTGCCAGCAGGCCCGGACAGGGCTACGAGCAGTACTTC
J: TRBJ1-4; V: TRBV9; D: NA; size: few; CDR3: CASSSPRGAAFNEKLFF; DNA: TGTGCCAGCAGCTCCCCTCGGGGGGCAGCCTTTAATGAAAAACTGTTTTTT
J: TRBJ2-1; V: TRBV5-1; D: NA; size: NA; CDR3: CASSFVADNEQFF; DNA: TGCGCCAGCAGCTTCGTAGCGGACAATGAGCAGTTCTTC